This T cell receptor (beta chain) originates from a study of PD-L1 blockade in urothelial cancer. Study details: Patients with male sex and bladder-origin urothelial cancer accounted for twenty-five of 29 enrolled. Patients had undergone 0 to 3 prior chemotherapy regimens.

Spiking of synthetic TCR analog templates was performed in each PCR. Profiling relied on immunoSEQ multiplex PCR, and the TCRdb table lists in-frame clones only, not all of them. The sample carries tens of thousands of clones, less than 95% recorded once. Per germline, CDR1 SGHNT and CDR2 YENEEA. The junction had 16 bases not matched to a gene; V was cut back by 8 bases and J by 8 bases. The CDR3 has 15 residues. The time point was: peripheral blood 6 weeks after treatment start. A few counts support this clone. J is TRBJ1-2 and V is TRBV11-3; 8 bases line up with TRBD1. The source is a man aged 65 to 79 with urothelial cancer. Sample: PBMCs, taken around atezolizumab (anti-PD-L1) treatment. CDR3: CASHTGDRNRPGYTF. As DNA, the CDR3 is TGTGCCAGCCATACCGGGGACAGGAACCGGCCAGGCTACACCTTC.